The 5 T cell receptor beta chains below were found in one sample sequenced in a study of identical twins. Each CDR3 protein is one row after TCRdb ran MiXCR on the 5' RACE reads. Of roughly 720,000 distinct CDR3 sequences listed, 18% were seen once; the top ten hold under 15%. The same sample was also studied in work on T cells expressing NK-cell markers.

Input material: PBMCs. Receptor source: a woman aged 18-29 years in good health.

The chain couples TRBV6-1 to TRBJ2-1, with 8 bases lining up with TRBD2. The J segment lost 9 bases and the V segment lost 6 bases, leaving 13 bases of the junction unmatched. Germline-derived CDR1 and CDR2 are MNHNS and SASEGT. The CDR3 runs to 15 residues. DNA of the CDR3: TGTGCCAGCAGCAGACTAGCGACCTCCTCAAGTGAGCAGTTCTTC. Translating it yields CASSRLATSSSEQFF.

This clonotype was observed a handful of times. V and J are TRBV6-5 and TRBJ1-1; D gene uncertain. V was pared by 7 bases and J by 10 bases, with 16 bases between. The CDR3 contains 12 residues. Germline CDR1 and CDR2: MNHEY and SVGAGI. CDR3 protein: CASNADGGGAFF. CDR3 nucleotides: TGTGCCAGCAATGCAGACGGTGGAGGAGCTTTCTTT.

This chain's CDR3 is CASSWSGSGDTQYF. The CDR3 nucleotides read TGTGCCAGCAGCTGGAGCGGGAGTGGAGATACGCAGTATTTT. V and J are TRBV7-8 and TRBJ2-3; TRBD2 agrees at 8 bases. Trimming cost V 4 bases and J 5 bases; bases outside gene matches: 5. The germline CDR1 and CDR2 sequences are SGHVS and FQNEAQ. The CDR3 consists of 14 residues.

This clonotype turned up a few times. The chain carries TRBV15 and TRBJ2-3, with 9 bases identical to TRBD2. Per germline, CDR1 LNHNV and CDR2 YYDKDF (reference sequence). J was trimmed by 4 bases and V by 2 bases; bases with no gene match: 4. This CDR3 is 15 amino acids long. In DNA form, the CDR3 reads TGTGCCACCAGCAGAATTAGCGGGGGACCAGATACGCAGTATTTT. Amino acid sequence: CATSRISGGPDTQYF.

The CDR3 bases are TGCAGTGCTAGAATTCCTAGCGGTCAAGAGACCCAGTACTTC. Translating gives CSARIPSGQETQYF. The V call is TRBV20-1, the J call TRBJ2-5, with TRBD2 matching 7 bases. The CDR3 is 14 amino acids. Germline CDR1 DFQATT, CDR2 SNEGSKA (reference sequence). The ends lost 2 bases at V and 2 bases at J; junction bases unmatched: 5.